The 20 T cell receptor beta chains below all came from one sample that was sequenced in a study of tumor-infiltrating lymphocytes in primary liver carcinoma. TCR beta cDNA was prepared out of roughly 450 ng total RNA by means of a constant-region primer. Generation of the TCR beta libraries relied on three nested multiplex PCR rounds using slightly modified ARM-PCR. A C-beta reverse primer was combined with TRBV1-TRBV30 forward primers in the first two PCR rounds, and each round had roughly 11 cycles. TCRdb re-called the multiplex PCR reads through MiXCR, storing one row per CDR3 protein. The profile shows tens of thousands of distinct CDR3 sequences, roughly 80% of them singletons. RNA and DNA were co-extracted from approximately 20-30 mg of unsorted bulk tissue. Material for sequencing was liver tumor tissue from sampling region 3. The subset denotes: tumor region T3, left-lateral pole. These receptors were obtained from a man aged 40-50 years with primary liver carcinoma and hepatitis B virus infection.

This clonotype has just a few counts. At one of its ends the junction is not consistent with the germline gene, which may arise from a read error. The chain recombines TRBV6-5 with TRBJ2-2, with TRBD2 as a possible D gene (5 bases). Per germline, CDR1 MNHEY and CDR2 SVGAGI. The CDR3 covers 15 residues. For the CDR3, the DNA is TGTGCCAGCAGTTTGTGGCGGGCTTACACCGGGGAGCTGTTTTTC. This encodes CASSLWRAYTGELFF.

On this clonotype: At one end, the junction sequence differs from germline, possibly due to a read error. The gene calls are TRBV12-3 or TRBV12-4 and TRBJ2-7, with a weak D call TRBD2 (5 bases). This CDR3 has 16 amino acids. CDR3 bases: TGCGCTAGCAGTCTAATAGGTTCCCGTAGCTCCTACGAGGAGTACTTC. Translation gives CASSLIGSRSSYEEYF.

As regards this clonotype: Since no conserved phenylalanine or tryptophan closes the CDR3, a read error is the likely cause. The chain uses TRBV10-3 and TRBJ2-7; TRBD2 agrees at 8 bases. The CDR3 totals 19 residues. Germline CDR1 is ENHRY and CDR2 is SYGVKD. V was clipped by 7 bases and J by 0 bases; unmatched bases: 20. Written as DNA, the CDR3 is TGTGCCATCACGAAACGATCGGGACTAGTGGGAGGGTTCTCCTACGAGCAGTACTTA. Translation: CAITKRSGLVGGFSYEQYL.

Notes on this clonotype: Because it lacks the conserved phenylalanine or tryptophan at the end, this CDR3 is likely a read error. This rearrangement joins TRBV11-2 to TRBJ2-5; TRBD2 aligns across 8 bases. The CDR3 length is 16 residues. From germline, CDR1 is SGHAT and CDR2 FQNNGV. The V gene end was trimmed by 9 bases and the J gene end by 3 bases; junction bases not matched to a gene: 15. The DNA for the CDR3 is TGTGCCAGTAGCCAGATTCCTGGCGGGGGGAAAGAGACCCAGTACCTC. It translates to CASSQIPGGGKETQYL.

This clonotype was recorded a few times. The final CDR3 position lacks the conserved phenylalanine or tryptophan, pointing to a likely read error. This CDR3 reads CACSLQGTSGSVGQYL. CDR3 in DNA: TGTGCCTGCAGTCTACAAGGGACTAGCGGGAGCGTCGGGCAGTATCTT. The chain carries TRBV12-3 or TRBV12-4 and TRBJ2-3, with 14 bases fitting TRBD2. This CDR3 has 16 amino acids.

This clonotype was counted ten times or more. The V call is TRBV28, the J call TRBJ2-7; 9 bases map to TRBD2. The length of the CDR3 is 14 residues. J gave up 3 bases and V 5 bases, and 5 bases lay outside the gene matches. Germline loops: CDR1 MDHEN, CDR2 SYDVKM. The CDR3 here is CASSPLAGIYEQYF. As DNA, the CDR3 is TGTGCCAGCAGTCCGCTAGCGGGGATCTACGAGCAGTACTTC.

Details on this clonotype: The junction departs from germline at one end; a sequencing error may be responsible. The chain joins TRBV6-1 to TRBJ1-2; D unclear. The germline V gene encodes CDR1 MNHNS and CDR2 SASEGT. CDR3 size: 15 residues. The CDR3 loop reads CASSLTETTNYDYTF. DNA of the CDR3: TGCGCCAGCAGCTTGACGGAGACAACTAACTATGACTACACCTTT.

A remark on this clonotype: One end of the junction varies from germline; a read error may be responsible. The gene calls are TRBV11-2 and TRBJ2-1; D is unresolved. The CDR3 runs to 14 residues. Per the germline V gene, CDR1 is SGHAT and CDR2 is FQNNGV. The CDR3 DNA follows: TGTGCCGGCAGCTCATACCGGCTAGTTAGTGTGCAGTTCTTC. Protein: CAGSSYRLVSVQFF.

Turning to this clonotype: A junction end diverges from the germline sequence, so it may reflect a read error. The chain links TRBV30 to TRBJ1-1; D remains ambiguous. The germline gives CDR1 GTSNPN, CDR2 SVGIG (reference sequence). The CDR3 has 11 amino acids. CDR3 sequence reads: CAWAKRAEVFF. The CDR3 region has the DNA TGTGCCTGGGCTAAAAGAGCTGAAGTTTTCTTT. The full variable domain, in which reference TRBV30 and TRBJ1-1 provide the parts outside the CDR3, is SQTIHQWPATLVQPVGSPLSLECTVEGTSNPNLYWYRQAAGRGLQLLFYSVGIGQISSEVPQNLSASRPQDRQFILSSKKLLLSDSGFYLCAWAKRAEVFFGQGTRLTVV.

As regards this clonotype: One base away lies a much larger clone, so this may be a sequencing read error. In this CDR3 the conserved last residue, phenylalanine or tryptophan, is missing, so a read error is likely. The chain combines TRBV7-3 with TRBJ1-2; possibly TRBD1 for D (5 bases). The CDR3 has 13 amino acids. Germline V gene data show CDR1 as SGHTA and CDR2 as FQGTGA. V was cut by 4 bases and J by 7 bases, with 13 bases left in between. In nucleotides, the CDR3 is TGTGCCAGCAGCTCCACAGGTTCTGTTGGCTACACCTCC. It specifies CASSSTGSVGYTS.

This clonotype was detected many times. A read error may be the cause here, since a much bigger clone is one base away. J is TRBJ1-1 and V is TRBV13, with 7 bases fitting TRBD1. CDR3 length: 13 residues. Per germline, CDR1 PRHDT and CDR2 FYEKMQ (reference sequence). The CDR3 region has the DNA TGTGCCGGCAGCTTAGCGACAGGGACTGAAGCTTTCTTT. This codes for CAGSLATGTEAFF. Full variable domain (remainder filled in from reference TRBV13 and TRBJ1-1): AAGVIQSPRHLIKEKRETATLKCYPIPRHDTVYWYQQGPGQDPQFLISFYEKMQSDKGSIPDRFSAQQFSDYHSELNMSSLELGDSALYFCAGSLATGTEAFFGQGTRLTVV.

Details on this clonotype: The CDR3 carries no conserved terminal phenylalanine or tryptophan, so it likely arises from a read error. CDR3 in DNA: TGCAGCGTTTTACAGGGGGCTTTAACCTACGAGCAGTACCTC. Its translation is CSVLQGALTYEQYL. The V call is TRBV29-1, the J call TRBJ2-7; TRBD1 agrees at 9 bases. The ends lost 5 bases at V and 2 bases at J; junction bases unmatched: 7. The CDR3 is made up of 14 amino acids. Germline V CDR1 and CDR2: SQVTM, ANQGSEA.

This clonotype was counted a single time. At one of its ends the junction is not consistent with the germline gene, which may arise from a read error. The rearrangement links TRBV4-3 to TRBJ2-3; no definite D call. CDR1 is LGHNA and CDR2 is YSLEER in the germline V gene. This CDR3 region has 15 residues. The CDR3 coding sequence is TGCGCCAGTAGCCAAGGAGTCGTCTCAGTAGATACGCAGTATTTT. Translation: CASSQGVVSVDTQYF.

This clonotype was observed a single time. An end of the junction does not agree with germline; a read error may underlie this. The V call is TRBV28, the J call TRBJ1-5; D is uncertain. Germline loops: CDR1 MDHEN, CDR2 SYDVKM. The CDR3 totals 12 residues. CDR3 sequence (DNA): TGTGTCAGTCGAAACTACGGCCAGCCCCTGCATTTT. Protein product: CVSRNYGQPLHF.

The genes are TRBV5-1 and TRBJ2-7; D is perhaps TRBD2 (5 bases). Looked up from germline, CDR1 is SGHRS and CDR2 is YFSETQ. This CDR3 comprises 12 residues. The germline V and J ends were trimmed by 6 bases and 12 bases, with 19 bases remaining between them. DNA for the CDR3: TGCGCCAGCATATCAGAGGGAAGGGAACGGTACTTC. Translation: CASISEGRERYF.

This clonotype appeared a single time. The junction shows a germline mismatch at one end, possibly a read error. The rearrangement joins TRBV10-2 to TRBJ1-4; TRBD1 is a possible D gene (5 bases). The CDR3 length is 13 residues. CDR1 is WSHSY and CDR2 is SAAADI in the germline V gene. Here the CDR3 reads CASSAGWEEKLFF. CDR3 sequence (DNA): TGCGCCAGCTCGGCAGGGTGGGAGGAAAAACTGTTTTTC.

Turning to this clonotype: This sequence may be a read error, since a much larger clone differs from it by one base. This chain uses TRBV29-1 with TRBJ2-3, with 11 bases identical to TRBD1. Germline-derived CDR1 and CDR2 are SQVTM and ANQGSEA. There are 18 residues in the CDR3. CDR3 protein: CSVEGGEDRGLFTDTRYF. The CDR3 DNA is TGCAGCGTTGAAGGAGGCGAGGACAGGGGGCTGTTCACAGATACGCGGTATTTT.

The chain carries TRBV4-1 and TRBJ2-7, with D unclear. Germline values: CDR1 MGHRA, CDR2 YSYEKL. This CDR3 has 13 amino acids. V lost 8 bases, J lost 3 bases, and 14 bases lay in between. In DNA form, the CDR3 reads TGCGCCAGCGTCCCGGGCCGTTGCTACGAGCAGTACTTC. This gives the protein CASVPGRCYEQYF.

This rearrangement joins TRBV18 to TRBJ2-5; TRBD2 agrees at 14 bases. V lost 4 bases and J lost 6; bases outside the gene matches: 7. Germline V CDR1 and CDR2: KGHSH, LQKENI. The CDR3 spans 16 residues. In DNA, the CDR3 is TGTGCCAGCTCACTAGGGACTAGCGGGAGTAAGAAGACCCAGTACTTC. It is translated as CASSLGTSGSKKTQYF.

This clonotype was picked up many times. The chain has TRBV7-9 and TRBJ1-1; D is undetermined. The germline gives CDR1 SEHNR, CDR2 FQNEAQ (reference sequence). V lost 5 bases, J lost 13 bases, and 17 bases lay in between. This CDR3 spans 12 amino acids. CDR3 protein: CASSPKDAPGFF. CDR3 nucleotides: TGTGCCAGCAGCCCGAAGGACGCTCCGGGTTTCTTT.